This is a list of T cell receptor beta chains from one sample in a study of identical twins. TCRdb itself ran the 5' RACE reads through MiXCR, one entry per CDR3 protein. Seen here are about 570,000 distinct CDR3 sequences, more than 9% observed once, and the top ten hold around 3.2%. The sample also formed part of further work on yellow fever vaccine responses in identical twins.

Sequencing was carried out using PBMCs. Receptor source: a woman under 30 in good health. Each CDR3 is given with its conserved first and last residue.

TRBJ2-1,TRBV6-2/TRBV6-3,CASAPSRTASYNEQFF
TRBJ2-1,TRBV28,CASSSGTSGGPGYNEQFF
TRBJ2-5,TRBV13,CASSWGRQETQYF
TRBJ1-2,TRBV2,CASSEEGLNYGYTF
TRBJ2-1,TRBV5-1,CASSLRVDEQFF
TRBJ1-3,TRBV20-1,CSAGEGFGNTIYF
TRBJ2-5,TRBV6-5,CASSYSIGGGETQYF
TRBJ2-5,TRBV23-1,CASGGTAPRSLASEETQYF
TRBJ2-2,TRBV6-5,CASSSVASGKNTGELFF
TRBJ2-7,TRBV3-1,CASSQGTGSEQYF
TRBJ2-7,TRBV12-3/TRBV12-4,CASSLAMLYEQYF
TRBJ1-1,TRBV24-1,CATSDLHTEAFF
TRBJ1-2,TRBV20-1,CSARADKNYGYTF
TRBJ1-2,TRBV12-3/TRBV12-4,CASSLSRSGYTF
TRBJ2-3,TRBV11-1,CASTTGGIQTDTQYF
TRBJ1-2,TRBV20-1,CSASPYGQDYGYTF